These 16 T cell receptor beta chains came from one sample sequenced in a study of T cell responses to AZD1222 COVID-19 vaccine. The method was immunoSEQ multiplex PCR; TCRdb's version includes in-frame clones alone and lacks a portion of them. The data show around 83,000 clones, more than 70% seen once. The sequences come from peripheral blood, collected on day 0 of AZD1222 vaccination. The receptors shown here come from an adult in good health.

This clone has more than one count but fewer than ten. The chain is built from TRBV28 and TRBJ1-5; D is unclear. This CDR3 has 13 residues. Trimming removed 2 bases at V and 1 base at J, with 3 bases between. Per germline, CDR1 MDHEN and CDR2 SYDVKM. The CDR3 loop is CASSLISNQPQHF. DNA for the CDR3: TGTGCCAGCAGTTTAATAAGCAATCAGCCCCAGCATTTT.

V and J are TRBV5-1 and TRBJ1-4, with D possibly being TRBD1 (5 bases). Germline V CDR1 and CDR2: SGHRS, YFSETQ. V was trimmed by 8 bases and J by 2 bases, leaving 10 bases between them. This CDR3 contains 13 residues. CDR3 loop: CASTGDTNEKLFF. CDR3 DNA: TGCGCCAGTACAGGCGATACTAATGAAAAACTGTTTTTT.

About this clone: Other DNA sequences in the same sample also yield this CDR3. The CDR3 loop is CASSVGGRGEQYF. The CDR3 DNA is TGTGCCAGCAGCGTAGGGGGGCGCGGCGAGCAGTACTTC. The V and J genes are TRBV9 and TRBJ2-7; possible D gene TRBD1, 6 bases. Germline lookup yields CDR1 SGDLS and CDR2 YYNGEE. V lost 0 bases and J lost 6, with 10 bases in between. The CDR3 is made up of 13 amino acids.

The chain recombines TRBV7-8 with TRBJ1-4, with 7 bases fitting TRBD1. Per the germline V gene, CDR1 is SGHVS and CDR2 is FQNEAQ. The CDR3 extends over 15 amino acids. J was trimmed by 7 bases and V by 1 base; bases with no gene match: 6. The CDR3 nucleotides are TGTGCCAGCAGCTTAGGTGCAGGGGGTGCTGAAAAACTGTTTTTT. Residues: CASSLGAGGAEKLFF.

This clone was seen a single time. The chain has TRBV6-6 and TRBJ1-6; 8 bases fit TRBD1. The CDR3 has 15 amino acids. Looked up from germline, CDR1 is MNHNY and CDR2 is SVGAGI (reference sequence). With V trimmed by 4 bases and J by 7 bases, 6 bases remained unmatched. CDR3 nucleotides: TGTGCCAGCAGTTCATACAGGGGGAGGAATTCACCCCTCCACTTT. Its protein product is CASSSYRGRNSPLHF.

V and J are TRBV29-1 and TRBJ2-3, with 7 bases aligning to TRBD1. V shed 5 bases, J shed 6 bases, and the junction held 14 bases outside the gene matches. CDR1 is SQVTM, CDR2 ANQGSEA, per germline. This CDR3 is built from 15 residues. The CDR3 reads CSVSALTGEWDTQYF. In DNA form, the CDR3 reads TGCAGCGTTTCGGCCCTCACAGGGGAGTGGGATACGCAGTATTTT.

This chain connects TRBV19 to TRBJ2-7, with D unresolved. The V end was cut by 0 bases, the J end by 0 bases, with 6 bases between. The CDR3 has 14 amino acids. CDR1 and CDR2 from the germline V gene are LNHDA and SQIVND (reference sequence). CDR3 protein: CASSIDITSYEQYF. The CDR3 coding sequence is TGTGCCAGTAGTATAGACATTACCTCCTACGAGCAGTACTTC.

This chain connects TRBV27 to TRBJ2-1; 9 positions match TRBD1. V trimming: 6 bases; J trimming: 3 bases; junction bases outside the gene matches: 6. Germline CDR1 is MNHEY and CDR2 is SMNVEV (reference sequence). This CDR3 comprises 15 residues. The CDR3 region is CASSQTGGGYNEQFF. The CDR3, as DNA: TGTGCCAGCAGCCAGACAGGGGGAGGCTACAATGAGCAGTTCTTC.

This chain uses TRBV19 with TRBJ1-6, with a tentative D call TRBD1 (5 bases). From germline, CDR1 is LNHDA and CDR2 SQIVND (reference sequence). CDR3 length: 14 amino acids. V was shortened by 10 bases and J by 8 bases, with 18 bases between the two germline ends. The CDR3 DNA follows: TGTGCCACTTCGCGGGACGTAGGACATTCACCCCTCCACTTT. Its protein product is CATSRDVGHSPLHF.

This clone has just one count. The V and J genes are TRBV18 and TRBJ1-3; D call uncertain. V dropped 3 bases and J dropped 0 bases, with 15 bases sitting between them. The germline V gene encodes CDR1 KGHSH and CDR2 LQKENI. The length of the CDR3 is 17 residues. The CDR3 reads CASSPSLQLFSGNTIYF. The CDR3 DNA reads TGTGCCAGCTCACCGTCGCTCCAGTTGTTCTCTGGAAACACCATATATTTT.

The rearrangement uses TRBV6-5 and TRBJ2-7, with D perhaps matching TRBD1 (6 bases). The V and J ends lost 7 bases and 0 bases respectively, with 16 bases between them. This CDR3 spans 15 amino acids. Germline V gene lookup returns CDR1 MNHEY and CDR2 SVGAGI. The CDR3 DNA reads as TGTGCCAGCATAGGACAGCAAAGGAGCTCCTACGAGCAGTACTTC. Protein product: CASIGQQRSSYEQYF.

The genes are TRBV4-3 and TRBJ1-6, with D perhaps matching TRBD1 (5 bases). Germline loops: CDR1 LGHNA, CDR2 YSLEER. This CDR3 comprises 16 residues. V lost 0 bases and J 7 bases, leaving 13 bases between the germline ends. The CDR3 region is CASSQDRGTANSPLHF. The CDR3 region has the DNA TGCGCCAGCAGCCAAGATCGGGGGACGGCAAATTCACCCCTCCACTTT.

This chain links TRBV19 with TRBJ1-5; the D gene is possibly TRBD1 (5 bases). The germline V gene encodes CDR1 LNHDA and CDR2 SQIVND (reference sequence). This CDR3 spans 17 amino acids. Trimming took 6 bases from V and 2 from J, leaving 20 bases between them. The CDR3 is CASSQGSAGSRNQPQHF. CDR3 sequence (DNA): TGTGCCAGTAGCCAGGGTTCTGCGGGCAGTCGCAATCAGCCCCAGCATTTT.

V gene TRBV18 combines with J gene TRBJ1-2; the match to TRBD1 covers 7 bases. In germline, CDR1 is KGHSH, CDR2 LQKENI. V shed 3 bases and J 7 bases; nucleotides not matched to a gene: 5. This CDR3 has 13 amino acids. The CDR3 loop reads CASSPRQGGGYTF. The CDR3 DNA reads TGTGCCAGCTCACCTAGACAGGGTGGTGGCTACACCTTC. Looking up the rest from reference TRBV18 and TRBJ1-2 gives the full variable domain: NAGVMQNPRHLVRRRGQEARLRCSPMKGHSHVYWYRQLPEEGLKFMVYLQKENIIDESGMPKERFSAEFPKEGPSILRIQQVVRGDSAAYFCASSPRQGGGYTFGSGTRLTVV.

This chain connects TRBV28 to TRBJ2-1, with 11 bases that match TRBD2. Unmatched junction bases numbered 8, after V lost 6 bases and J lost 4 bases. Per the germline V gene, CDR1 is MDHEN and CDR2 is SYDVKM. The length of the CDR3 is 16 residues. The chain's CDR3 is CASSVAGGWLYNEQFF. In DNA, the CDR3 is TGTGCCAGCAGCGTAGCGGGAGGGTGGCTTTACAATGAGCAGTTCTTC.

The chain employs TRBV7-3 and TRBJ2-3; unclear D gene. V was cut by 2 bases and J by 4 bases, with 10 bases left in between. The CDR3 has 14 amino acids. Germline V lookup: CDR1 SGHTA, CDR2 FQGTGA. CDR3 bases: TGTGCCAGCAGCTTATCCTTTTTCCCAGATACGCAGTATTTT. Residues: CASSLSFFPDTQYF.